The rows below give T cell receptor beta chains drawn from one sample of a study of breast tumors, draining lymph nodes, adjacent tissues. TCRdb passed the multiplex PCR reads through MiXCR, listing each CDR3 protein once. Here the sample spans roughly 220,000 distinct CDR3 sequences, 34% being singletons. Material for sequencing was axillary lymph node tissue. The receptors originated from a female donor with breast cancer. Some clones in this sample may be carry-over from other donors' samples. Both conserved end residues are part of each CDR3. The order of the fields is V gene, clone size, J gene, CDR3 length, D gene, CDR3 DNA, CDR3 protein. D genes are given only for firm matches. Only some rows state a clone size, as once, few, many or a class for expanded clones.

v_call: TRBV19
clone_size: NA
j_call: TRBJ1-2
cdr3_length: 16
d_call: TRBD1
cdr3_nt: TGTGCCAGTAGTACCCTATCACAGGGGGCAAGTTATGGCTACACCTTC
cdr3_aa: CASSTLSQGASYGYTF

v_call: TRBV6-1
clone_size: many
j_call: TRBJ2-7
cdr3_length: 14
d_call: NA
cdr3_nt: TGTGCCAGCAGGGACCTAAGCAGCTACTACGAGCAGTACTTC
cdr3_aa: CASRDLSSYYEQYF

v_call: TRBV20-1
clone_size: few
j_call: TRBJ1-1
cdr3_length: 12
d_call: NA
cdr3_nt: TGCAGTGCACCGGGGGTGGACACTGAAGCTTTCTTT
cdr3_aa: CSAPGVDTEAFF

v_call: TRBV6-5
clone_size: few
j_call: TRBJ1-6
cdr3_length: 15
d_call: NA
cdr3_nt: TGTGCCAGCAGTCACTCGAGCAGCATCAATTCACCCCTCCACTTT
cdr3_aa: CASSHSSSINSPLHF

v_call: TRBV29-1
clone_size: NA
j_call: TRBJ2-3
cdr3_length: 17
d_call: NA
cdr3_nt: TGCAGCGTTGAAGATTTATCGACTAGTGGGGAGGGGGATACGCAGTATTTC
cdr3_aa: CSVEDLSTSGEGDTQYF

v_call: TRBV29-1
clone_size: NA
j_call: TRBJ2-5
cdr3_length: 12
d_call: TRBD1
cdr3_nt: TGCAGCAGAGATCAGGGGGCTGAGACCCAGTACTTC
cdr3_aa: CSRDQGAETQYF

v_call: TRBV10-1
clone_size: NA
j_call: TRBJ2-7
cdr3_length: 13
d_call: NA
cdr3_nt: TGTGCCAGCAGTTACACCCAGTCGCCCGAGCAGTACTTC
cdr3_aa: CASSYTQSPEQYF

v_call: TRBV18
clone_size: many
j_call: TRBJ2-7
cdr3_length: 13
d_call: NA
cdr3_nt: TGTGCCAGCTCAAAAGGGACCACCTACGAGCAGTACTTC
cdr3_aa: CASSKGTTYEQYF

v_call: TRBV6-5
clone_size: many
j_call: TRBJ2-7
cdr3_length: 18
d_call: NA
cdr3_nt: TGTGCCAGCAGTTACTCGAGAGGCGGGGGGACAGGGACGTACGAGCAGTACTTC
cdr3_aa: CASSYSRGGGTGTYEQYF

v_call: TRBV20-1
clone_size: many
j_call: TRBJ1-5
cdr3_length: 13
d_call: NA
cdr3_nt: TGCAGTGCTGAGACAGGCGATAATCAGCCCCAGCATTTT
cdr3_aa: CSAETGDNQPQHF

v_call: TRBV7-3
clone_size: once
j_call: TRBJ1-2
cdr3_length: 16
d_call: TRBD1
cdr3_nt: TGTGCCAGCAGCTCGTACCGACAGGGACAGCTCTATGGCTACACCTTC
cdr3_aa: CASSSYRQGQLYGYTF